This TCR beta chain comes out of a study of cytomegalovirus exposure and HLA in healthy donors. In the PCR, 60 Vbeta and 13 Jbeta primers were used. The protocol was immunoSEQ multiplex PCR, while the TCRdb copy is restricted to in-frame clones and leaves out a portion. The sample data list tens of thousands of clones. As for this clone: The target antigen is unknown.

Study-level points and caveats: Most observed TCR sequences were rare, whereas some public TCRs were detected in many donors.

The source of this sequence is a woman in her twenties or thirties in good health and CMV-seropositive. Sequenced input: PBMCs.

CDR3 DNA sequence: TGTGCCAGCAGCTCTGCCTGGGGGGGGAACACTGAAGCTTTCTTT. Protein sequence: CASSSAWGGNTEAFF. The rearrangement links TRBV2 to TRBJ1-1; the D gene is possibly TRBD1 (5 bases). The CDR3 totals 15 residues. V lost 6 bases, J lost 1 base, and 15 bases lay in between. The germline V gene encodes CDR1 SNHLY and CDR2 FYNNEI. The entire variable domain, with the rest obtained from reference TRBV2 and TRBJ1-1, is as follows: EPEVTQTPSHQVTQMGQEVILRCVPISNHLYFYWYRQILGQKVEFLVSFYNNEISEKSEIFDDQFSVERPDGSNFTLKIRSTKLEDSAMYFCASSSAWGGNTEAFFGQGTRLTVV.